A selection of T cell receptor beta chains follows, all from one sample in a study of T cells after yellow fever vaccination. TCRdb re-called the 5' RACE reads through MiXCR, storing one row per CDR3 protein. The table has about 94,000 distinct CDR3 sequences, about 8.8% seen once; the top ten hold around a sixth. The sample in question was CD8+ T cells not binding an NS4B(214-222) dextramer, sorted from PBMCs, obtained about 2 weeks after the first yellow fever vaccination. The receptors were gathered from a man younger than 30 who received the YFV17D yellow fever vaccine. CDR3s include the opening cysteine and the closing phenylalanine or tryptophan. Clone size, where shown, is once, few, many, or a class for clones that have expanded.

clone size	CDR3 length	V gene	J gene	CDR3 protein
-	13	TRBV6-1	TRBJ1-2	CASSEALAYGYTF
few	15	TRBV11-2	TRBJ2-1	CASSSRDRGLYEQFF
-	15	TRBV4-3	TRBJ2-1	CASSQPAAINNEQFF
-	14	TRBV5-1	TRBJ1-1	CASSLRAWDPEAFF
few	17	TRBV12-3/TRBV12-4	TRBJ1-1	CASSLEVWQKGYTEAFF
few	12	TRBV29-1	TRBJ2-7	CSVDSGRPEQYF
few	11	TRBV27	TRBJ2-3	CASRVGGHQYF
many	15	TRBV9	TRBJ2-3	CASSVGASQADTQYF
many	15	TRBV7-9	TRBJ2-5	CASSRAISESGTQYF
-	15	TRBV12-3/TRBV12-4	TRBJ2-2	CATPLRRPNTGELFF
few	14	TRBV11-2	TRBJ1-3	CASRSRGSGNTIYF
few	16	TRBV6-1	TRBJ1-5	CASRAYAGDSNQPQHF
-	11	TRBV12-3/TRBV12-4	TRBJ1-2	CASSSLGGYTF
few	14	TRBV4-1	TRBJ1-5	CASSQGQPNQPQHF
few	14	TRBV4-1	TRBJ1-1	CASSQGTTGLGAFF
-	15	TRBV7-9	TRBJ2-2	CASSGGESDTGELFF
-	13	TRBV5-4	TRBJ1-1	CASSFDTHTEAFF
-	13	TRBV19	TRBJ1-4	CASTTGGFEKLFF
-	16	TRBV4-2	TRBJ2-7	CASSQVGTGYSYEQYF
many	13	TRBV5-4	TRBJ2-1	CASRTGGNNEQFF
many	13	TRBV6-2/TRBV6-3	TRBJ2-3	CASRYGPTDTQYF
-	13	TRBV27	TRBJ2-7	CASSLRASYEQYF
few	15	TRBV29-1	TRBJ2-5	CSVEEGSTEEETQYF
-	12	TRBV9	TRBJ1-1	CASRMLGDEAFF
few	17	TRBV4-3	TRBJ2-3	CASSQDIGDTRTDTQYF
-	14	TRBV5-1	TRBJ2-3	CASSPGVFTDTQYF
-	15	TRBV7-2	TRBJ2-5	CASSLGDRGLETQYF
-	18	TRBV20-1	TRBJ2-7	CSARALGLAGGESYEQYF
many	11	TRBV29-1	TRBJ1-5	CSVVCGKPQHF
few	16	TRBV21-1	TRBJ2-3	CASSKWPRTGTDTQYF
few	16	TRBV19	TRBJ2-1	CASSKPGTGVFNEQFF
medium-sized	16	TRBV5-6	TRBJ2-3	CASSLTDGNRVDTQYF
-	16	TRBV5-1	TRBJ2-3	CASSPGTGGALDTQYF
-	12	TRBV7-9	TRBJ1-2	CASINTDYGYTF
few	17	TRBV7-3	TRBJ2-3	CASSFLSGGGGADTQYF
-	14	TRBV10-3	TRBJ1-1	CAISEAGLNTEAFF
many	14	TRBV27	TRBJ2-7	CASSLGGQAYEQYF
few	15	TRBV4-2	TRBJ2-5	CASSHRLGYQETQYF
-	15	TRBV9	TRBJ2-1	CASSDGGASYNEQFF
few	17	TRBV4-3	TRBJ1-5	CASSQTHRGLNNQPQHF
-	14	TRBV5-4	TRBJ2-7	CASSFGTGSYEQYF
-	14	TRBV15	TRBJ2-7	CATSRPGRGYEQYF
-	16	TRBV18	TRBJ2-2	CASSLEYMGSPGELFF
-	13	TRBV6-1	TRBJ2-3	CASSKRGPDTQYF
-	13	TRBV6-1	TRBJ2-7	CASSIGQVYEQYF